These 25 T cell receptor beta chains came from one sample sequenced in a study of T cells in Graves' hyperthyroidism and ophthalmopathy. Researchers amplified the TCR beta CDR3 regions from RNA transcripts. The HTBI set primed first-round TCR CDR3 RT-PCR. Via MiXCR, TCRdb re-called the multiplex PCR reads, giving one row per CDR3 protein. The table includes about 600,000 distinct CDR3 sequences, approximately 15% detected once. The source material was blood. The receptors shown here come from a woman between 40 and 50 years old with Graves' ophthalmopathy.

The rearrangement joins TRBV10-2 to TRBJ1-3; a weak D match, TRBD1 (6 bases). Trimming stripped 3 bases from V and 1 base from J, with 7 bases between. The germline V gene has CDR1 WSHSY and CDR2 SAAADI. The CDR3 has 14 residues. The CDR3 here is CASSDRGSGNTIYF. DNA for the CDR3: TGCGCCAGCAGTGACAGGGGATCTGGAAACACCATATATTTT.

This clonotype showed up many times. The chain recombines TRBV29-1 with TRBJ1-5; D gene ambiguous. The CDR3 totals 16 residues. The germline V and J ends were trimmed by 0 bases and 3 bases, with 15 bases remaining between them. Germline CDR1 and CDR2: SQVTM and ANQGSEA. The CDR3 DNA reads as TGCAGCGTTGAAGATCGGGGTTCGGGGAACAATCAGCCCCAGCATTTT. This gives the protein CSVEDRGSGNNQPQHF.

This clonotype was seen ten or more times. The chain is built from TRBV30 and TRBJ2-7, with 11 bases identical to TRBD2. CDR1 is GTSNPN, CDR2 SVGIG, per germline (reference sequence). Losses at the gene ends were 3 bases for V and 3 bases for J; bases not matched to a gene: 4. There are 14 residues in the CDR3. This CDR3 reads CAWSGTSGGYEQYF. The CDR3 DNA is TGTGCCTGGAGCGGGACTAGCGGAGGCTACGAGCAGTACTTC.

This clonotype was recorded many times. The chain combines TRBV3-1 with TRBJ2-7; 11 bases align to TRBD2. Germline V gene data show CDR1 as LGHDT and CDR2 as YNNKEL (reference sequence). The trim removed 6 bases at V and 4 bases at J, leaving 8 bases unmatched. This CDR3 spans 15 amino acids. The CDR3 loop is CASSRGLAEVYEQYF. Here the CDR3 DNA reads TGTGCCAGCAGTAGGGGACTAGCGGAGGTGTACGAGCAGTACTTC.

This clonotype was seen a handful of times. This chain uses TRBV20-1 with TRBJ2-7, with 11 bases that match TRBD2. V was clipped by 4 bases and J by 3 bases; unmatched bases: 11. Per germline, CDR1 DFQATT and CDR2 SNEGSKA (reference sequence). CDR3 length: 16 residues. The CDR3 loop reads CSANDVPGLADYEQYF. The CDR3 DNA sequence: TGCAGTGCTAACGACGTCCCGGGACTAGCGGACTACGAGCAGTACTTC.

This clonotype was observed at least ten times. The chain carries TRBV18 and TRBJ2-3; 7 bases fit TRBD2. This CDR3 is 16 amino acids long. Germline CDR1 KGHSH, CDR2 LQKENI. Germline trimming cut 3 bases from V and 2 bases from J; bases unmatched to any gene: 8. The CDR3 bases are TGTGCCAGCTCACCGTTTTGGGGGGGTGACACAGATACGCAGTATTTT. Its protein product is CASSPFWGGDTDTQYF.

This clonotype was picked up many times. This rearrangement joins TRBV20-1 to TRBJ1-6; 8 positions agree with TRBD1. Germline lookup yields CDR1 DFQATT and CDR2 SNEGSKA (reference sequence). The CDR3 consists of 17 residues. The J segment lost 3 bases and the V segment lost 0 bases, leaving 7 bases of the junction unmatched. CDR3 protein: CSARDRRTGIYNSPLHF. CDR3 bases: TGCAGTGCTAGAGATCGGCGGACAGGGATCTATAATTCACCCCTCCACTTT.

This clonotype was seen only a few times. The chain uses TRBV19 and TRBJ2-3; 8 nucleotides line up with TRBD2. This CDR3 has 14 amino acids. Per germline, CDR1 LNHDA and CDR2 SQIVND (reference sequence). The V gene end was trimmed by 7 bases and the J gene end by 2 bases; junction bases not matched to a gene: 5. The CDR3 DNA reads as TGTGCCAGTACCCCGGGGGGGCTCACAGATACGCAGTATTTT. Translating it yields CASTPGGLTDTQYF.

This clonotype was found a few times. V gene TRBV6-4 combines with J gene TRBJ1-2; D is undetermined. Between the trimmed V and J ends, which lost 6 bases and 4 bases, there was a span of 21 bases. CDR1 is MRHNA, CDR2 SNTAGT, per germline. The CDR3 totals 16 residues. CDR3 region: CASSQESVSWLYGYTF. CDR3 bases: TGTGCCAGCAGCCAAGAGAGTGTCAGTTGGCTCTATGGCTACACCTTC.

The chain has TRBV19 and TRBJ1-1, with 7 bases identical to TRBD1. Germline values: CDR1 LNHDA, CDR2 SQIVND (reference sequence). The trim removed 6 bases at V and 4 bases at J, leaving 8 bases unmatched. The CDR3 has 14 amino acids. CDR3 protein: CASSRRGGSTEAFF. CDR3 sequence (DNA): TGTGCCAGTAGCCGCCGAGGGGGCTCCACTGAAGCTTTCTTT.

This clonotype has just a few counts. In DNA, the CDR3 is TGTGCCAGCAGCTCGGGTACAGAGACCCAGTACTTC. Its translation is CASSSGTETQYF. The V call is TRBV7-9, the J call TRBJ2-5; no reliable D call. Germline V gives CDR1 SEHNR, CDR2 FQNEAQ (reference sequence). The germline V and J ends were trimmed by 4 bases and 4 bases, with 7 bases remaining between them. The CDR3 runs 12 residues.

This clonotype was observed a few times. This chain uses TRBV10-1 with TRBJ2-1, with no clear D. Germline-derived CDR1 and CDR2 are WNHNN and SYGVQD (reference sequence). Between the trimmed V and J ends, which lost 3 bases and 8 bases, there was a span of 20 bases. This CDR3 has 16 amino acids. In DNA form, the CDR3 reads TGCGCCAGCAGTGATCTCCCACGGGTAGGGTTCGATGAGCAGTTCTTC. Translated: CASSDLPRVGFDEQFF.

This clonotype was recorded many times. This chain links TRBV20-1 with TRBJ2-1, with 10 positions matching TRBD2. Trimming cost V 5 bases and J 10 bases; bases outside gene matches: 17. This CDR3 spans 16 amino acids. Germline V gene lookup returns CDR1 DFQATT and CDR2 SNEGSKA (reference sequence). CDR3 protein: CSAGDPSGGMRWEQFF. The CDR3 bases are TGCAGTGCTGGGGATCCTAGCGGGGGAATGAGATGGGAGCAGTTCTTC.

This clonotype showed up many times. The chain has TRBV28 and TRBJ2-7; D is unresolved. CDR1 and CDR2 (germline): MDHEN, SYDVKM. The CDR3 loop spans 13 amino acids. Trimming pared 7 bases from V and 1 base from J, leaving 11 bases between. In DNA form, the CDR3 reads TGTGCCAGCACCGCCACTCCTTCCTACGAGCAGTACTTC. Protein product: CASTATPSYEQYF.

This rearrangement joins TRBV7-9 to TRBJ2-4; D unresolved. This CDR3 region has 12 residues. Looked up from germline, CDR1 is SEHNR and CDR2 is FQNEAQ (reference sequence). V lost 2 bases and J lost 6, with 5 bases in between. The CDR3 spells CASSLNPNIQYF. As DNA, the CDR3 is TGTGCCAGCAGCTTAAACCCAAACATTCAGTACTTC.

This clonotype was recorded at least ten times. The V gene is TRBV20-1, the J gene TRBJ2-7, with 7 bases that match TRBD2. CDR1 and CDR2 from the germline V gene are DFQATT and SNEGSKA (reference sequence). The CDR3 loop spans 15 amino acids. V was clipped by 0 bases and J by 6 bases; unmatched bases: 11. CDR3 sequence: CSARDDGRPHGEQYF. The CDR3 DNA reads TGCAGTGCTAGAGATGACGGGAGGCCGCACGGCGAGCAGTACTTC.

This clonotype has only a few counts. The chain recombines TRBV24-1 with TRBJ1-5, with TRBD1 identical over 7 bases. CDR3 length: 15 residues. The germline gives CDR1 KGHDR, CDR2 SFDVKD. After removal of 5 bases from V and 3 bases from J, the junction contained 6 bases not matched to a gene. The CDR3 DNA follows: TGTGCCACCAGTGTCGGGACAGCGTACAATCAGCCCCAGCATTTT. This sequence encodes CATSVGTAYNQPQHF.

This clonotype came up a few times. The chain combines TRBV2 with TRBJ1-5, with D tentatively TRBD1 (5 bases). Trimming took 0 bases from V and 0 from J, leaving 9 bases between them. The germline V gene encodes CDR1 SNHLY and CDR2 FYNNEI. The CDR3 totals 16 residues. The CDR3: CASSEAGGNSNQPQHF. CDR3 DNA sequence: TGTGCCAGCAGTGAAGCGGGGGGAAATAGCAATCAGCCCCAGCATTTT.

The chain combines TRBV2 with TRBJ1-1; D is unclear. Germline V gene data show CDR1 as SNHLY and CDR2 as FYNNEI. The length of the CDR3 is 14 residues. Trimming removed 7 bases at V and 4 bases at J, with 16 bases between. The CDR3, as DNA: TGTGCCAGCAAGGACTTGTCGAGTCGCACTGAAGCTTTCTTT. It translates to CASKDLSSRTEAFF.

The rearrangement uses TRBV6-2 or TRBV6-3 and TRBJ2-2; 10 bases are a match to TRBD2. Germline CDR1 reads MNHEY; CDR2 reads SVGEGT. This CDR3 spans 15 amino acids. Losses at the gene ends were 4 bases for V and 7 bases for J; bases not matched to a gene: 6. This CDR3 reads CASSSSGGVGGELFF. As DNA, the CDR3 is TGTGCCAGCAGTTCGAGCGGGGGGGTAGGCGGGGAGCTGTTTTTT.

This clonotype was recorded at least ten times. The J gene is TRBJ2-6, the V gene TRBV3-1, with D possibly being TRBD1 (5 bases). CDR3 length equals 15 residues. Germline CDR1 LGHDT, CDR2 YNNKEL (reference sequence). Trimming removed 1 base at V and 4 bases at J, with 8 bases between. The CDR3 here is CASSQVGAGANVLTF. The CDR3 bases are TGTGCCAGCAGCCAAGTTGGGGCCGGGGCCAACGTCCTGACTTTC.

This clonotype was seen repeatedly, ten times or more. The chain carries TRBV7-2 and TRBJ2-2; D unclear. V dropped 2 bases and J dropped 7 bases, with 17 bases sitting between them. The CDR3 loop spans 16 amino acids. Per the germline V gene, CDR1 is SGHTA and CDR2 is FQGNSA. The CDR3 DNA is TGTGCCAGCAGCTTACGAAGTGTCAGATGGAACGGGGAGCTGTTTTTT. Amino acids: CASSLRSVRWNGELFF. Combining the CDR3 with reference TRBV7-2 and TRBJ2-2 gives the whole variable domain GAGVSQSPSNKVTEKGKDVELRCDPISGHTALYWYRQSLGQGLEFLIYFQGNSAPDKSGLPSDRFSAERTGGSVSTLTIQRTQQEDSAVYLCASSLRSVRWNGELFFGEGSRLTVL.

The sample holds a few counts of this clonotype. This rearrangement joins TRBV5-5 to TRBJ2-5; 8 bases align to TRBD1. The CDR3 runs 15 residues. From germline, CDR1 is SGHKS and CDR2 YYEKEE (reference sequence). With 1 base clipped from V and 5 bases from J, the junction kept 7 bases outside the gene matches. CDR3 coding DNA: TGTGCCAGCAGCTTGCATCAGGGGGCGATGGAGACCCAGTACTTC. Translation gives CASSLHQGAMETQYF.

The sample holds a few counts of this clonotype. The chain has TRBV11-2 and TRBJ2-7; TRBD1 agrees at 8 bases. The CDR3 has 15 residues. V lost 3 bases, J lost 3 bases, and 7 bases stayed unmatched. CDR1 and CDR2 from the germline V gene are SGHAT and FQNNGV. The CDR3 nucleotides read TGTGCCAGCAGCTTTGGGACAGGAGCCTTCTACGAGCAGTACTTC. Encoded protein: CASSFGTGAFYEQYF.

This clonotype was seen more than once but under ten times. The chain couples TRBV5-1 to TRBJ1-6; the D is unclear. From germline, CDR1 is SGHRS and CDR2 YFSETQ. The V gene lost 0 bases and the J gene lost 9 bases, with 10 bases spanning the gap. This CDR3 spans 14 amino acids. CDR3 nucleotides: TGCGCCAGCAGCTTGGCCTGGATGGGTTCACCCCTCCACTTT. It yields the protein CASSLAWMGSPLHF.